The rows below give T cell receptor beta chains drawn from one sample of a study of cytomegalovirus exposure and HLA in healthy donors. The method was immunoSEQ multiplex PCR; TCRdb's version includes in-frame clones alone and lacks a portion of them. The table lists 200,000 to 250,000 clones, 85% to 90% of them singletons. The material sequenced was PBMCs. The source is a human donor in good health. Both conserved end residues are part of each CDR3.

TRBJ1-1,TRBV7-2,CASSLNKGRTEAFF
TRBJ1-5,TRBV7-9,CASSLEPLNQPQHF
TRBJ1-2,TRBV30,CAWSVIQGIGGYTF
TRBJ2-1,TRBV7-3,CASSVNRDSERIF
TRBJ1-2,TRBV28,CASRGRTGGFNYGYTF
TRBJ2-7,TRBV5-1,CASSLGPASGRADRYF
TRBJ1-2,TRBV28,CASSALGQGASGGYTF
TRBJ2-7,TRBV5-1,CASSFGTSVREQYF
TRBJ2-5,TRBV27,CASSRTGKKETQYF
NA,TRBV28,CASRAPGTGVYEQYF
TRBJ2-3,TRBV2,CASSWTRGADTQYF
TRBJ1-4,TRBV29-1,CSEAGNLNEKLFF
TRBJ1-2,TRBV7-2,CASSLGGVRQGEGYTF
TRBJ2-2,TRBV4-2,CASSQVSVSAGELFF
TRBJ1-1,TRBV7-9,CASSPGQGAGTEAFF
TRBJ2-7,TRBV5-1,CASSLPGDVYEQYF
TRBJ2-1,TRBV5-4,CASSRGLAGEAEQFF
TRBJ2-1,TRBV6-5,CASSYDRGREQFF
TRBJ1-5,TRBV19,CASSGKSFQPQHF
TRBJ2-1,TRBV5-1,CASSPFSGASYNEQFF
TRBJ1-1,TRBV10-3,CAISARENTEAFF
TRBJ1-2,TRBV5-1,CASSAAWDRKAQGYTF
NA,TRBV2,CASTAVSYEQYF
TRBJ2-7,TRBV7-2,CASSLHQLVGQGSSYEQYF
TRBJ2-3,TRBV2,CASWGDREDTQYF
TRBJ1-2,TRBV27,CASSLSGASGYTF
TRBJ2-7,TRBV6-6,CASIGTFYEQYF
TRBJ2-2,TRBV5-6,CASSLRQGVNGELFF
TRBJ2-1,TRBV6-1,CASSDHPSSYNEQFF
TRBJ2-1,TRBV5-1,CASSAILAEGNNEQFF
TRBJ2-1,TRBV19,CASSTSDRVGNEQFF
TRBJ1-5,TRBV7-9,CASSVGGGITQPQHF
TRBJ1-3,TRBV25-1,CASSEGQNSGNTIYF
TRBJ2-1,TRBV5-1,CASSGGVAGRDEQFF
TRBJ1-2,TRBV7-9,CASSSNLYGYTF
TRBJ1-2,TRBV9,CASSEGDHGYTF
TRBJ2-7,TRBV28,CASRRGLYPGQALF
TRBJ2-7,TRBV5-1,CASSGPGQASYEQYF
TRBJ2-7,TRBV6-5,CASFGTSGYEQYF
TRBJ2-3,TRBV10-3,CAVTLSGGSTDTQYF
TRBJ2-3,TRBV10-3,CAISDWSRGGTDTQYF
NA,TRBV6-5,CASSNHLAGVGEQYF
NA,TRBV18,CASSLAGAEYEQYF
TRBJ2-1,TRBV19,CASISPRGGNEQFF
TRBJ2-5,TRBV11-2,CASSLRLASETQYF
TRBJ1-4,TRBV28,CASSPSWTGHINEKLFF
TRBJ2-7,TRBV6-5,CASTPTDSSYEQYF
TRBJ1-1,TRBV5-1,CASSLAVQNTEAFF
TRBJ1-5,TRBV23-1,CASSQALQGGNQPQHF
TRBJ2-5,TRBV7-9,CASHFPVPGLAGGGQYF
TRBJ2-7,TRBV4-3,CASSLYRDISYEQYF
TRBJ2-7,TRBV7-2,CASSLGASGPYEQYF
TRBJ2-1,TRBV5-4,CASSLGGTSHNEQFF
TRBJ2-1,TRBV5-1,CASSLVPDSEQFF
TRBJ2-3,TRBV2,CASHYHSGRGTDTQYF
TRBJ1-5,TRBV18,CASADSNQPQHF
TRBJ2-7,TRBV5-1,CASSLAPTSYEQYF
TRBJ2-5,TRBV7-9,CASSPTSGRQETQYF